The clone carrying this T cell receptor beta chain was detected only once. Its antigen is not identified. This beta chain is an off-target read within a library intended for alpha chains, so its frequency means little. TCRdb reanalysed the 5' RACE reads using MiXCR and keeps one entry per CDR3 protein. The sample consists of some 11,000 distinct CDR3 sequences, about 5% of them appearing once. The germline V gene has CDR1 SGHRS and CDR2 YFSETQ. This CDR3 has 13 amino acids. The V gene lost 1 base and the J gene lost 3 bases, with 6 bases spanning the gap. This specimen comes from a study of spatial heterogeneity in lung cancer. The wider study: Matched bulk RNA-seq yielded a T cell transcriptional module score. Counts of TCR transcripts in tumor regions correlated strongly with that score.

Time point meaning: sample taken at primary tumor resection. Study-wide points: Nonsynonymous mutation counts, ubiquitous and regional, were tracked by the respective counts of ubiquitous and regional expanded TCRs. Mutation counts in tumors were tracked by counts of expanded intratumoral alpha and beta TCRs. Tumor T-cell coverage was an estimated 7% or so for alpha and approximately 13% for beta chains.

The sequencing here drew on lung tumor tissue, taken at surgery. This clonotype originated in a male donor with early-stage non-small cell lung cancer. The chain combines TRBV5-1 with TRBJ2-3; D not resolved. The CDR3 sequence is CASSLTITDTQYF. The CDR3 DNA is TGCGCCAGCAGCTTGACTATAACAGATACGCAGTATTTT.